Listed here are 15 T cell receptor beta chains from one sample, sequenced in a study of cytomegalovirus exposure and HLA in healthy donors. 60 Vbeta and 13 Jbeta primers were used in PCR. The data were produced by immunoSEQ multiplex PCR, yet TCRdb's version contains in-frame clones alone and is incomplete. The sample consists of about 82,000 clones, roughly 74% of them appearing once. Sequenced: PBMCs. The source is a woman in her 50s in good health and CMV-seropositive.

This sequence joins TRBV9 and TRBJ2-2; tentatively, D is TRBD1 (6 bases). V was trimmed by 4 bases and J by 5 bases, leaving 15 bases between them. This CDR3 region has 15 residues. Germline V gene data show CDR1 as SGDLS and CDR2 as YYNGEE. As DNA, the CDR3 is TGTGCCAGCAGCCCCTCGGGACACCTTACCGGGGAGCTGTTTTTT. This codes for CASSPSGHLTGELFF.

This clone turned up a few times. The chain employs TRBV6-5 and TRBJ2-7; 12 positions match TRBD1. From germline, CDR1 is MNHEY and CDR2 SVGAGI. This CDR3 spans 14 amino acids. V lost 5 bases to trimming and J lost 5 bases; unmatched junction nucleotides: 4. In DNA form, the CDR3 reads TGTGCCAGCAGTCAGGGACAGGGGGCCCACGAGCAGTACTTC. Residues: CASSQGQGAHEQYF.

This rearrangement joins TRBV6-1 to TRBJ2-5, with 7 positions matching TRBD1. The germline V gene encodes CDR1 MNHNS and CDR2 SASEGT. The junction had 4 bases not matched to a gene; V was cut back by 1 base and J by 5 bases. This CDR3 contains 14 residues. The CDR3 sequence: CASSEGGGGETQYF. The CDR3 region has the DNA TGTGCCAGCAGTGAAGGAGGGGGCGGGGAGACCCAGTACTTC.

The chain combines TRBV10-1 with TRBJ2-3; tentatively, D is TRBD1 (6 bases). The V end lost 4 bases, the J end lost 2 bases, and 13 bases lay between the germline ends. Germline CDR1 WNHNN, CDR2 SYGVQD (reference sequence). The CDR3 totals 15 residues. The CDR3 loop is CASSVEDSFTDTQYF. CDR3 nucleotides: TGCGCCAGCAGTGTGGAGGACAGCTTCACAGATACGCAGTATTTT.

V gene TRBV27 combines with J gene TRBJ1-1; weak D call: TRBD1 (5 bases). V was shortened by 3 bases and J by 2 bases, with 13 bases between the two germline ends. Germline lookup yields CDR1 MNHEY and CDR2 SMNVEV (reference sequence). The CDR3 is 15 amino acids. The CDR3 nucleotides are TGTGCCAGCAGTTTGGGGCAGGCCGCAAACACTGAAGCTTTCTTT. It is translated as CASSLGQAANTEAFF.

The V and J genes are TRBV7-8 and TRBJ2-7; 11 nucleotides match TRBD2. Germline V gene sequence: CDR1 SGHVS, CDR2 FQNEAQ. The CDR3 length is 17 residues. V lost 2 bases, J lost 0 bases, and 6 bases stayed unmatched. The CDR3, as DNA: TGTGCCAGCAGCTTAACCTCGGGACTAGCGGTCTCCTACGAGCAGTACTTC. It is translated as CASSLTSGLAVSYEQYF.

This chain uses TRBV5-6 with TRBJ2-7, with 10 positions matching TRBD2. The V gene's germline CDR1 is SGHDT and CDR2 YYEEEE. The CDR3 has 14 residues. V lost 4 bases, J lost 5 bases, and 6 bases stayed unmatched. CDR3 DNA: TGTGCCAGCAGCCTAAGCGGGAGGGTCCACGAGCAGTACTTC. Translating gives CASSLSGRVHEQYF.

In DNA, the CDR3 is TGTGCCAGCAGTGAAGCGGGACTAGCGGGAGGCACCGGGGAGCTGTTTTTT. Protein product: CASSEAGLAGGTGELFF. The genes are TRBV2 and TRBJ2-2; 15 bases are a match to TRBD2. The V and J ends lost 0 bases and 4 bases, in that order; junction bases with no gene match: 0. The CDR3 is 17 residues long. Germline CDR1 SNHLY, CDR2 FYNNEI.

The chain joins TRBV10-3 to TRBJ2-1; 8 bases line up with TRBD2. Per germline, CDR1 ENHRY and CDR2 SYGVKD. The CDR3 consists of 13 residues. Trimming at V came to 7 bases and at J to 6 bases, leaving 5 bases not matched to a gene. The CDR3 coding sequence is TGTGCCATCAAGAGCGGGAGTAGCAATGAGCAGTTCTTC. Its translation: CAIKSGSSNEQFF.

The rearrangement uses TRBV5-1 and TRBJ2-7; D not certain. Germline CDR1 is SGHRS and CDR2 is YFSETQ. Trimming left V 3 bases short and J 6 bases short, with 16 bases between. This CDR3 contains 14 residues. Here the CDR3 DNA reads TGCGCCAGCAGCTCGTTCCATGGCGCGGTCGAGCAGTACTTC. Translating gives CASSSFHGAVEQYF.

The chain has TRBV29-1 and TRBJ1-4; D call uncertain. This CDR3 region has 13 residues. CDR1 SQVTM and CDR2 ANQGSEA come from the germline V gene. V was clipped by 6 bases and J by 5 bases, with 13 bases between them. CDR3 sequence (DNA): TGCAGCGTCCTCCTTGTGGGCAATGAAAAACTGTTTTTT. Its translation is CSVLLVGNEKLFF.

The gene calls are TRBV5-6 and TRBJ1-2, with D perhaps TRBD1 (5 bases). Trimming removed 3 bases from V and 7 bases from J, with 25 bases in between. Germline V gene data show CDR1 as SGHDT and CDR2 as YYEEEE. The CDR3 length is 17 residues. CDR3 loop: CASSYRGVATDSFGYTF. The CDR3 DNA sequence: TGTGCCAGCAGCTATCGGGGGGTGGCGACAGACTCTTTTGGCTACACCTTC.

The chain couples TRBV7-8 to TRBJ1-1; D ambiguous. The V end lost 5 bases, the J end lost 5 bases, and 24 bases lay between the germline ends. The CDR3 loop spans 17 amino acids. Germline loops: CDR1 SGHVS, CDR2 FQNEAQ. In DNA, the CDR3 is TGTGCCAGCAGCCCGGGTACTCTAGGAGGAGGGTCAACTGAAGCTTTCTTT. As protein: CASSPGTLGGGSTEAFF. Based on the CDR3 plus reference TRBV7-8 and TRBJ1-1, the full variable domain is GAGVSQSPRYKVAKRGQDVALRCDPISGHVSLFWYQQALGQGPEFLTYFQNEAQLDKSGLPSDRFFAERPEGSVSTLKIQRTQQEDSAVYLCASSPGTLGGGSTEAFFGQGTRLTVV.

This rearrangement joins TRBV27 to TRBJ1-1; weak D call: TRBD1 (6 bases). The germline V gene has CDR1 MNHEY and CDR2 SMNVEV (reference sequence). Trimming shortened V by 5 bases and J by 1 base, and 14 bases separated the two germline ends. The length of the CDR3 is 15 residues. Here the CDR3 reads CASSPTTGPNTEAFF. The CDR3 DNA reads as TGTGCCAGCAGTCCAACCACAGGGCCGAACACTGAAGCTTTCTTT.

V is TRBV11-3 and J is TRBJ1-4; D possibly corresponds to TRBD1 (5 bases). This CDR3 is 13 amino acids long. With 5 bases removed from V and 8 bases from J, the gap between germline ends came to 12 bases. Per the germline V gene, CDR1 is SGHNT and CDR2 is YENEEA. The DNA of the CDR3 is TGTGCCAGCAGCAAAGGAGGGGTCGAAAAACTGTTTTTT. As protein: CASSKGGVEKLFF.